This T cell receptor beta chain emerged from a study of blood T cell repertoires in COVID-19. Study information: Acute and convalescent COVID-19 specimens originated in the United States, Italy and Spain. PBMCs, B-cell-depleted T cells, or T cells were the source of the cDNA or gDNA that made up the material.

While infection was still active, Seattle patients were enrolled and then followed longitudinally. Authors' processing steps: The authors estimated nucleated cell counts from reference gene primer amplification. Using immunoSEQ multiplex PCR, the repertoire was profiled, and TCRdb retains in-frame clones only, with some absent. That table furnishes V, J and clone size, whereas the DNA furnished D and trimming. Of about 150,000 clones detected, 85% to 90% appear once; the ten largest clones hold just over 2.5%. Material for sequencing was peripheral blood. This TCR was sampled from an elderly woman with COVID-19, enrolled during active disease.

This CDR3 is CASRLQTGENEKLFF. The CDR3 DNA sequence: TGTGCCAGCAGACTCCAGACAGGGGAAAATGAAAAACTGTTTTTT. This sequence joins TRBV28 and TRBJ1-4; 8 nucleotides align to TRBD1. Germline CDR1 is MDHEN and CDR2 is SYDVKM. The V gene end was trimmed by 6 bases and the J gene end by 5 bases; junction bases not matched to a gene: 8. The CDR3 runs 15 residues. Variable domain in full (rest from reference TRBV28 and TRBJ1-4): DVKVTQSSRYLVKRTGEKVFLECVQDMDHENMFWYRQDPGLGLRLIYFSYDVKMKEKGDIPEGYSVSREKKERFSLILESASTNQTSMYLCASRLQTGENEKLFFGSGTQLSVL.